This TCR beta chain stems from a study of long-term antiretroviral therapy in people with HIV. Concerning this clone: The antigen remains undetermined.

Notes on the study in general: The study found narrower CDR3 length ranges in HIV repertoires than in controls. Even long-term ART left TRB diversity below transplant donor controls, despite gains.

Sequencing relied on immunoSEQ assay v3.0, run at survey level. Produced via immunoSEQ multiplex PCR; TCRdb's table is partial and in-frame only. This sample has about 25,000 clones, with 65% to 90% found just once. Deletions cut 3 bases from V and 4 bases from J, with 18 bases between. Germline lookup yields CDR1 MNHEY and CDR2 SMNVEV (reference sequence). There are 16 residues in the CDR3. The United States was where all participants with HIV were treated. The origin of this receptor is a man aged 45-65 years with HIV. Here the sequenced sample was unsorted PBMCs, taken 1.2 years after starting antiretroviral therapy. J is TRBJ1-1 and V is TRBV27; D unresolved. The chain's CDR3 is CASSFMQRAAVTEAFF. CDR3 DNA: TGTGCCAGCAGTTTCATGCAGAGGGCTGCGGTCACTGAAGCTTTCTTT.